This T cell receptor beta chain was profiled in a study of blood T cell repertoires in COVID-19. Study overall: Researchers got acute and convalescent COVID-19 samples from the United States, Italy and Spain.

In the case of this clone: A junction end diverges from the germline sequence, so it may reflect a read error.

Methods used by the authors: Scientists estimated how many nucleated cells there were by amplifying reference gene primers. Clones were read by immunoSEQ multiplex PCR, and TCRdb kept only the in-frame ones, dropping some. Clonal size and the V and J genes are those of that table, whereas D and trimming came from the DNA. The sample carries roughly 240,000 clones, roughly 86% recorded once. The CDR3 runs to 14 residues. Germline V CDR1 and CDR2: SNHLY, FYNNEI. Sequenced sample: peripheral blood. The V call is TRBV2, the J call TRBJ2-2; TRBD1 is a possible D gene (5 bases). The sequence came from a woman between 55 and 75 years old who had recovered from COVID-19. Written as DNA, the CDR3 is TGCGCTACCATGGCAGGGTCGAACACCGGGGAGCTGTTTTTT. Translating gives CATMAGSNTGELFF.